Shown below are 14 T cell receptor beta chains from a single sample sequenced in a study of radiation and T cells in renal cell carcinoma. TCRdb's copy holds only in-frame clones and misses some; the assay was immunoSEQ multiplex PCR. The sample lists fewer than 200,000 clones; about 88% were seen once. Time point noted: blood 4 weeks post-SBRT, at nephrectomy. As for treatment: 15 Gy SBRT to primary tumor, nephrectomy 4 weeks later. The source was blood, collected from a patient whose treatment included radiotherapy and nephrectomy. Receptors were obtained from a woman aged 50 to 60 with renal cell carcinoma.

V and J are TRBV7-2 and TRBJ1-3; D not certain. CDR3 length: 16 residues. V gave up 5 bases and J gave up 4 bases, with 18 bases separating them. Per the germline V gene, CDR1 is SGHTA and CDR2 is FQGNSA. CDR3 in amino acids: CASSPGPQPLGNTIYF. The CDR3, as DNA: TGTGCCAGCAGCCCAGGACCCCAACCCCTCGGAAACACCATATATTTT.

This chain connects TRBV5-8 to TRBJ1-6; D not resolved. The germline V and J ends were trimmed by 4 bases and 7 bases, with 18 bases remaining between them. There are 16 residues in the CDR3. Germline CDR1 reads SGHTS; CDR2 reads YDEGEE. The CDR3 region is CASSIPRSSRNSPLHF. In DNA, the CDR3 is TGTGCCAGCAGCATCCCGCGGAGCTCGAGGAATTCACCCCTCCACTTT.

The CDR3 DNA follows: TGTGCCAGCAGACCTACAGGGGGCAATCAGCCCCAGCATTTT. Translated: CASRPTGGNQPQHF. The chain is built from TRBV6-5 and TRBJ1-5, with 7 bases identical to TRBD1. Germline CDR1 is MNHEY and CDR2 is SVGAGI. This CDR3 is built from 14 residues. V shed 6 bases, J shed 2 bases, and the junction held 4 bases outside the gene matches.

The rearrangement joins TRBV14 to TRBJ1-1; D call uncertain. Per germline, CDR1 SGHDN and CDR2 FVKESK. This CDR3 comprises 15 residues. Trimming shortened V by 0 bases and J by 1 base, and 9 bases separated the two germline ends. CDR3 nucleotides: TGTGCCAGCAGCCAAGAATACGGGAGGAACACTGAAGCTTTCTTT. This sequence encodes CASSQEYGRNTEAFF.

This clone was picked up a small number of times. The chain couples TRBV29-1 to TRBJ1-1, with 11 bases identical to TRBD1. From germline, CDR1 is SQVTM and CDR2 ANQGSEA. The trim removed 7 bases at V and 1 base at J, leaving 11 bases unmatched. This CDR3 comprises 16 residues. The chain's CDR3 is CSASPRTGGQNTEAFF. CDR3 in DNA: TGCAGCGCAAGTCCCCGGACAGGGGGCCAGAACACTGAAGCTTTCTTT. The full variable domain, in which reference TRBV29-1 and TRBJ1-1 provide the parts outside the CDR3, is SAVISQKPSRDICQRGTSLTIQCQVDSQVTMMFWYRQQPGQSLTLIATANQGSEATYESGFVIDKFPISRPNLTFSTLTVSNMSPEDSSIYLCSASPRTGGQNTEAFFGQGTRLTVV.

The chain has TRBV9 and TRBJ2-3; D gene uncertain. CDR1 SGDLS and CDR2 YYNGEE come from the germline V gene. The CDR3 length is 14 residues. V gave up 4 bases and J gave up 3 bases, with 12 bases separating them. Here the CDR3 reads CASSTRALTDTQYF. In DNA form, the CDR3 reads TGTGCCAGCAGCACCCGGGCCCTGACAGATACGCAGTATTTT.

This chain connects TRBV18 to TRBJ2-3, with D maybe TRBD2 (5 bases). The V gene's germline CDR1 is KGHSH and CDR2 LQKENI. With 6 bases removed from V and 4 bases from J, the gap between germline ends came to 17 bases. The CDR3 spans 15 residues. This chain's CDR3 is CASSGLNQVADTQYF. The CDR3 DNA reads TGTGCCAGCTCTGGACTGAACCAGGTAGCAGATACGCAGTATTTT.

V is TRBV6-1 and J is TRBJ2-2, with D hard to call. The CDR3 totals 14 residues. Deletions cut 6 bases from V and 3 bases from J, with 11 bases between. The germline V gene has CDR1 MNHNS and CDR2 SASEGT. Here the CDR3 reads CASRGGRYTGELFF. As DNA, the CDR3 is TGTGCCAGCAGGGGTGGTCGATACACCGGGGAGCTGTTTTTT.

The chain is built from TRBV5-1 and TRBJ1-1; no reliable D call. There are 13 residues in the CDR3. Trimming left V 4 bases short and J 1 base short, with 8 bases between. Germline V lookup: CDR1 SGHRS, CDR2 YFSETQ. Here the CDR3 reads CASSGGRNTEAFF. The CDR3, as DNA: TGCGCCAGCAGCGGTGGGCGGAACACTGAAGCTTTCTTT. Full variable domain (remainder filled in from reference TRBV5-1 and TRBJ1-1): KAGVTQTPRYLIKTRGQQVTLSCSPISGHRSVSWYQQTPGQGLQFLFEYFSETQRNKGNFPGRFSGRQFSNSRSEMNVSTLELGDSALYLCASSGGRNTEAFFGQGTRLTVV.

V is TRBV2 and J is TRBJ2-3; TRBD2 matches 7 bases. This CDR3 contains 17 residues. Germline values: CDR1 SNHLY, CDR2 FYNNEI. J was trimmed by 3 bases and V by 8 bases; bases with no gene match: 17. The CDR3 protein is CASDNPGTNTKTDTQYF. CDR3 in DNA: TGTGCCAGCGATAATCCCGGGACTAACACAAAGACAGATACGCAGTATTTT.

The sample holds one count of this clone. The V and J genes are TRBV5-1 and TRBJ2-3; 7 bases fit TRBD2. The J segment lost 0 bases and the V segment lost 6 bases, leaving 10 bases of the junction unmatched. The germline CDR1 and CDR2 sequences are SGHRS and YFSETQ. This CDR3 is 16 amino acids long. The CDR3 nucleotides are TGCGCCAGCACCAAACTAGCGCGGACTAGCACAGATACGCAGTATTTT. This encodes CASTKLARTSTDTQYF.

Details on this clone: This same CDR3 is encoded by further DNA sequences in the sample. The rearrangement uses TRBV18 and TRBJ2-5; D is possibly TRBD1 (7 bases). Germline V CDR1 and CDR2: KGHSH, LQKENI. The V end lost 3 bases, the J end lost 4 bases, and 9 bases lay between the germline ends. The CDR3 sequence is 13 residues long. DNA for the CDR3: TGTGCCAGCTCACCTCAGGGGGGAGAGACCCAGTACTTC. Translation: CASSPQGGETQYF.

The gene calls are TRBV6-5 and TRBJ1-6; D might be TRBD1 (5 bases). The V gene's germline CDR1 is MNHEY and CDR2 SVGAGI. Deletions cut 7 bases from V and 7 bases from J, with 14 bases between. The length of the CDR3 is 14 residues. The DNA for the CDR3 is TGTGCCAGCACACCGGGGGTTAGCAATTCACCCCTCCACTTT. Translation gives CASTPGVSNSPLHF.

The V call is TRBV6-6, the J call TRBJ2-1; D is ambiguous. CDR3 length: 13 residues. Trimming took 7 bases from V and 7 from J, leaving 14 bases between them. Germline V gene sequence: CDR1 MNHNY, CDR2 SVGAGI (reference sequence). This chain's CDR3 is CASNLRPTNEQFF. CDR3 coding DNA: TGTGCCAGCAATTTACGCCCGACTAATGAGCAGTTCTTC.